Listed below are T cell receptor beta chains from one sample, sequenced in a study of blood T cell repertoires in COVID-19. Profiling relied on immunoSEQ multiplex PCR, and the TCRdb table lists in-frame clones only, not all of them. The sample includes roughly 180,000 clones, about 85% of them seen just once. The sample comprised peripheral blood. The source is a woman aged 60-75 years with acute or convalescent COVID-19. CDR3s include the opening cysteine and the closing phenylalanine or tryptophan. A D gene is named only where the DNA matches it firmly. Clone size, where shown, is once, few, many, or a class for clones that have expanded.

>few|TRBD1|TRBJ1-2|TRBV9
TGTGCCAGCAGCCATAACAGGGGCACCTCCTATGGCTACACCTTC
CASSHNRGTSYGYTF
>few|TRBD1|TRBJ2-1|TRBV6-6
TGTGCCAGCAGGACCGGGACAGGCGGTAATGAGCAGTTCTTC
CASRTGTGGNEQFF
>.|TRBD2|TRBJ2-3|TRBV6-5
TGTGCCAGCAGTTACGGGCTAGCGGTAGGAGATACGCAGTATTTT
CASSYGLAVGDTQYF
>.|.|TRBJ2-1|TRBV18
TGTGCCAGCTCAGTATCACTAGCTGGGAATGAGCAGTTCTTC
CASSVSLAGNEQFF
>once|TRBD1|TRBJ1-1|TRBV6-5
TGTGCCAGCAGGGACAGGGGCATGAACACTGAAGCTTTCTTT
CASRDRGMNTEAFF
>.|TRBD2|TRBJ2-3|TRBV15
TGTGCCACCAGAGCGGGAGGGTTCACAGATACGCAGTATTTT
CATRAGGFTDTQYF
>.|.|TRBJ2-3|TRBV5-1
TGCGCCAGCAGCTTGGTGCGTGCAGATACGCAGTATTTT
CASSLVRADTQYF
>.|.|TRBJ1-5|TRBV6-5
TGTGCCAGCCGCGAGGGACTCCCCAATCAGCCCCAGCATTTT
CASREGLPNQPQHF
>once|.|TRBJ2-4|TRBV3-1/TRBV3-2
TGTGCCAGCAGCCAAGTCGGGGGCGGGAGTACCAAAAACATTCAGTACTTC
CASSQVGGGSTKNIQYF
>.|TRBD1|TRBJ1-5|TRBV7-2
TGTGCCAGCAGCTTGGACAGGGCTATCAATCAGCCCCAGCATTTT
CASSLDRAINQPQHF
>.|.|TRBJ2-3|TRBV10-3
TGTGCCATCAGTGGCCCCCCGGCGGGAAAGTCAGATACGCAGTATTTT
CAISGPPAGKSDTQYF
>.|TRBD1|TRBJ1-5|TRBV6-5
TGTGCCAGCAGACTGGGACAGGCGGGATGGAATCCCCAGCATTTT
CASRLGQAGWNPQHF
>.|TRBD1|TRBJ1-6|TRBV5-1
TGCGCCAGCAGCCTCCGGACAGGGGGATCTAATTCACCCCTCCACTTT
CASSLRTGGSNSPLHF
>.|.|TRBJ2-1|TRBV27
TGTGCCAGCAGTTTAGCGGTCTACAATGAGCAGTTCTTC
CASSLAVYNEQFF
>.|.|TRBJ1-2|TRBV18
TGTGCCAGCTCACCCGTCGGGCAGGGCGGCTATGGCTACACCTTC
CASSPVGQGGYGYTF
>.|.|TRBJ2-1|TRBV24-1
TGTGCCACTTCAACGGGCGGGACAGCTTACAATGAGCAGTTCTTC
CATSTGGTAYNEQFF
>.|.|TRBJ1-2|TRBV30
TGTGCCTTCACGGCAGGGAACTATGGCTACACCTTC
CAFTAGNYGYTF
>.|TRBD2|TRBJ2-1|TRBV9
TGTGCCAGCAGCCCCACCGGGACTAGCAACAATGAGCAGTTCTTC
CASSPTGTSNNEQFF
>.|.|TRBJ1-5|TRBV28
TGTGCCAGCAACCCGAGGGGAGGGTATGATCAGCCCCAGCATTTT
CASNPRGGYDQPQHF
>.|.|TRBJ1-2|TRBV29-1
TGCAGCGGATACAGGGTAACAGGTGGCTACACCTTC
CSGYRVTGGYTF
>.|.|TRBJ2-3|TRBV5-1
TGCGCCAGCAGCTTGGCCCCGGGGTCAGATACGCAGTATTTT
CASSLAPGSDTQYF
>.|.|TRBJ1-5|TRBV27
TGTGCCAGCAGTCCCGGACAGATAGGCAATCAGCCCCAGCATTTT
CASSPGQIGNQPQHF
>.|TRBD2|TRBJ2-1|TRBV5-1
TGCGCCAGCTCCAGGACTAGCGGGCACAGCTCCTACAATGAGCAGTTCTTC
CASSRTSGHSSYNEQFF
>.|TRBD2|TRBJ2-7|TRBV10-3
TGTGCCACCCTGACTAGCGGGAGGACGGAGCAGTACTTC
CATLTSGRTEQYF
>few|.|TRBJ1-2|TRBV29-1
TGCAGCGTTGGGACAGCCTATTATGGCTACACCTTC
CSVGTAYYGYTF
>.|TRBD1|TRBJ1-2|TRBV19
TGTGCCAGTACCGATTCCCCCGGGACAGCAAACCGTATAGGCTACACCTTC
CASTDSPGTANRIGYTF
>.|TRBD1|TRBJ1-4|TRBV6-2/TRBV6-3
TGTGCCAGCAGTTACCCAACAGGGGGAGGTGAAAAACTGTTTTTT
CASSYPTGGGEKLFF
>.|TRBD2|TRBJ2-3|TRBV28
TGTGCCAGCAATGCCCAGACGGGACTAGCGGGAGCCGTGCAGTATTTT
CASNAQTGLAGAVQYF
>once|.|TRBJ1-6|TRBV30
TGTGCCTGGAGTGTAGAGGGGGGGTCCTATAATTCACCCCTCCACTTT
CAWSVEGGSYNSPLHF
>.|.|TRBJ2-1|TRBV7-2
TGTGCCAGCAGCTTAGAAGGGACTGGAGGTTACAATGAGCAGTTCTTC
CASSLEGTGGYNEQFF
>few|.|TRBJ1-1|TRBV5-1
TGCGCCAGCAGCTTCTCGCCCTCTATGAACACTGAAGCTTTCTTT
CASSFSPSMNTEAFF
>.|.|TRBJ2-2|TRBV7-9
TGTGCCAGCAGCTGGGTCAGGGGACAAGTTAACACCGGGGAGCTGTTTTTT
CASSWVRGQVNTGELFF
>.|TRBD2|TRBJ2-1|TRBV5-4
TGTGCCAGCAGCTTGGGGGGGCTAGCGGGAAGGTATGAGCAGTTCTTC
CASSLGGLAGRYEQFF
>once|TRBD2|TRBJ2-2|TRBV9
TGTGCCAGCAGCGTAGCGGGAGGACTAGCGGGTTCCGGGGAGCTGTTTTTT
CASSVAGGLAGSGELFF
>.|TRBD1|TRBJ1-1|TRBV7-2
TGTGCCAGCAGCATTAGGACAGGGACCAGCACTGAAGCTTTCTTT
CASSIRTGTSTEAFF
>.|.|TRBJ1-5|TRBV19
TGTGCCAGTAGTCTCAGTCACGGGTTTAATCAGCCCCAGCATTTT
CASSLSHGFNQPQHF
>.|TRBD2|TRBJ2-1|TRBV15
TGTGCCACCAGCAGAGATAGAGGACTAGCGGTTAATGAGCAGTTCTTC
CATSRDRGLAVNEQFF
>.|.|TRBJ2-2|TRBV18
TGTGCCAGCTCACGAGGGCAGGCCGGGACCGGGGAGCTGTTTTTT
CASSRGQAGTGELFF
>.|TRBD2|TRBJ2-1|TRBV6-5
TGTGCCAGTTTGACTAGCGGGAGTGGAGAGCAGTTCTTC
CASLTSGSGEQFF